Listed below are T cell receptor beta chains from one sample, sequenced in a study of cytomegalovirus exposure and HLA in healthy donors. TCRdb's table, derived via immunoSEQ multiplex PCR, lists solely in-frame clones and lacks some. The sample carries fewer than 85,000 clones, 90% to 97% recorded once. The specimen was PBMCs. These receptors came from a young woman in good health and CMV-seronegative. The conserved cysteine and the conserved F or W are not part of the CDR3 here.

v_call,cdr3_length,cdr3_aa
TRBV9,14,ASSVATGGAAYEQY
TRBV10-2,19,ASSYPVQGISRVLGQETQY
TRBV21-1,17,ASSEDFPRDSQVSYEQY
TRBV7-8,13,ASSLAGTTYYEQY
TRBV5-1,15,ASSLGTSGRFTDTQY
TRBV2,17,ASSGGGQGSILVDYGYT
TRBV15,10,ATSSRYNEQF
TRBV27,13,ASSLSGQGWQPQH
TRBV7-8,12,ASSTGQRNTEAF
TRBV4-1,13,ASSPILTGYYEQY
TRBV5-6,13,ASSLPGTGRSPLH
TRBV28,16,ASRTQGATEGAYNEQF
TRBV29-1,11,SGGQGIGETQY
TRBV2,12,ASSEGVLAQPQH
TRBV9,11,ASGGTGGTEAF
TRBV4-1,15,ASSQGLSAGPYTEAF
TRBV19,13,ASWSRESHTGELF
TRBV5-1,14,ASSLELGRGYNEQF